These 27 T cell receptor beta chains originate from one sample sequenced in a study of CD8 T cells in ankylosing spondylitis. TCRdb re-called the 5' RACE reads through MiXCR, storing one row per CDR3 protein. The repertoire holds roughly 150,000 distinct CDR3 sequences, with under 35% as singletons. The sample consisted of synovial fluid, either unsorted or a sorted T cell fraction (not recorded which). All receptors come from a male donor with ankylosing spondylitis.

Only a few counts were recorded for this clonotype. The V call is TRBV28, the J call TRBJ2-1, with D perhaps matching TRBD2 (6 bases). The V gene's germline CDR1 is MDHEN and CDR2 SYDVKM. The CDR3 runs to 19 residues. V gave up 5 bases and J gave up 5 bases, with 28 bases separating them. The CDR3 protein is CASSPPPGGAIGKNNEQFF. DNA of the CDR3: TGTGCCAGCAGTCCGCCCCCCGGCGGGGCCATAGGGAAAAACAATGAGCAGTTCTTC.

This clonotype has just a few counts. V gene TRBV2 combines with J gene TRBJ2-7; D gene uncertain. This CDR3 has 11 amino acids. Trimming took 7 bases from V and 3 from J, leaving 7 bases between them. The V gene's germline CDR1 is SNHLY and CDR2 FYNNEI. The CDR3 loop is CASIAVYEQYF. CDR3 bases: TGTGCCAGCATCGCAGTCTACGAGCAGTACTTC.

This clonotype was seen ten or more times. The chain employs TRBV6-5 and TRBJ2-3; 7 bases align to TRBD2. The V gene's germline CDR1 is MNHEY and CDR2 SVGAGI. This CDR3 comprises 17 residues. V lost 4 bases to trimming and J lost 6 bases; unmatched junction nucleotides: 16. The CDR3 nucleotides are TGTGCCAGCAGTTCACTAGGACTAGTCCCTGCCCTTGATACGCAGTATTTT. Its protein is CASSSLGLVPALDTQYF.

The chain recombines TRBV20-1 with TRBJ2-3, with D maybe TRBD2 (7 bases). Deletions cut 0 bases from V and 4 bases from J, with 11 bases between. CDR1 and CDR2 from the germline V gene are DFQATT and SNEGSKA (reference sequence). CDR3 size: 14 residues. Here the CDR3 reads CSARDRGAADTQYF. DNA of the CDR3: TGCAGTGCTAGAGATCGGGGGGCGGCAGATACGCAGTATTTT.

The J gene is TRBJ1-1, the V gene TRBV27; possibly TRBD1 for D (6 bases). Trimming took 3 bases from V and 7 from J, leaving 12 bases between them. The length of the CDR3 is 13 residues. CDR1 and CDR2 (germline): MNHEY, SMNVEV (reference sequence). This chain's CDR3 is CASSFPGADEAFF. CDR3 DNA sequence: TGTGCCAGCAGTTTCCCAGGGGCGGATGAAGCTTTCTTT.

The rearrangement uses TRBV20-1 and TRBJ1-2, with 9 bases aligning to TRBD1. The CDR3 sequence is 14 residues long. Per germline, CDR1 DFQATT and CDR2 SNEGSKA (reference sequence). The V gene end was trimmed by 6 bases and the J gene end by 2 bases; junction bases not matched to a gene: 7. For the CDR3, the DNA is TGCAGTGCCAAGGGACAGGGATCAAACTATGGCTACACCTTC. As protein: CSAKGQGSNYGYTF.

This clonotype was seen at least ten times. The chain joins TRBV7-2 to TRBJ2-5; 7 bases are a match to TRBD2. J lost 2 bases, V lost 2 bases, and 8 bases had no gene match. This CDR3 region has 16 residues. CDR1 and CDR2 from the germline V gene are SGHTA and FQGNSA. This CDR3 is CASSLRHGGRQETQYF. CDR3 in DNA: TGTGCCAGCAGCTTACGGCACGGGGGGAGGCAAGAGACCCAGTACTTC.

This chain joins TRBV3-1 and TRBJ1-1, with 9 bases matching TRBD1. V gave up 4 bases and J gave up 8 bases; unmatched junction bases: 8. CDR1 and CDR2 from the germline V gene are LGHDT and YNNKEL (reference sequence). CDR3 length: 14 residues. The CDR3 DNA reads TGTGCCAGCAGCCCACCTGGACAGGGGAAAGAAGCTTTCTTT. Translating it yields CASSPPGQGKEAFF.

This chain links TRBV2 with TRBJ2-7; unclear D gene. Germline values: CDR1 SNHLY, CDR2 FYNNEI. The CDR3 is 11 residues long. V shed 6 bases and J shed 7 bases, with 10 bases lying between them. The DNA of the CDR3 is TGTGCCAGCAGCCCTCTTCAAGAGCAGTACTTC. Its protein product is CASSPLQEQYF.

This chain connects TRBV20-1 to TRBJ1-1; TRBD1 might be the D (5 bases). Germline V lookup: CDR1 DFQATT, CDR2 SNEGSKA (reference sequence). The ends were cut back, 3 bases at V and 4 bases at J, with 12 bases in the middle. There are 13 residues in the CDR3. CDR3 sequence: CSASGGRVTEAFF. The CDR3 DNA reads TGCAGTGCTAGCGGGGGTAGGGTCACTGAAGCTTTCTTT.

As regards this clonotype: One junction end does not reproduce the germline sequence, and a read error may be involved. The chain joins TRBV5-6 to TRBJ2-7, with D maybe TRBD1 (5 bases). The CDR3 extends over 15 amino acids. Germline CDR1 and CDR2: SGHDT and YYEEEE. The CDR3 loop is CASSLTARASHEQYF. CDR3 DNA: TGTGCCAGCAGCTTAACAGCCAGGGCCTCCCACGAGCAGTACTTC.

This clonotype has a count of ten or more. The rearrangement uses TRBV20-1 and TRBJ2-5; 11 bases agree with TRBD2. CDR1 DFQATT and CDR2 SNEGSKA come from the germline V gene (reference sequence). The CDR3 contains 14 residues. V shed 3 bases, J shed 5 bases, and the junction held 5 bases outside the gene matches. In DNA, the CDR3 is TGCAGTGCTAGGTTGGGACTAGCGGTGGAGACCCAGTACTTC. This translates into CSARLGLAVETQYF.

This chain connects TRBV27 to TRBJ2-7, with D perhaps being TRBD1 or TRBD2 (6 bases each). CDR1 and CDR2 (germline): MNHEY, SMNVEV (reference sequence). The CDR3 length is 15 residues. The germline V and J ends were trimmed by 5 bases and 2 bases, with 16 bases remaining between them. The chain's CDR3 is CASSQRRDTAYEQYF. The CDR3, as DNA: TGTGCCAGCAGTCAAAGGCGGGACACCGCCTACGAGCAGTACTTC.

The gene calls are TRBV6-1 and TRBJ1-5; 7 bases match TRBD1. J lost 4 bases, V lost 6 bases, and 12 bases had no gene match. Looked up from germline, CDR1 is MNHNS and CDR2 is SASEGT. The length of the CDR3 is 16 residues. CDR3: CASSTRDSRGNQPQHF. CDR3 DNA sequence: TGTGCCAGCAGCACCCGGGACAGCCGGGGAAATCAGCCCCAGCATTTT.

DNA for the CDR3: TGTGCCAGCAGCTTAGTTAGCGGGAAGGGCAATGAGCAGTTCTTC. It specifies CASSLVSGKGNEQFF. This chain connects TRBV11-2 to TRBJ2-1; 8 nucleotides line up with TRBD2. Germline loops: CDR1 SGHAT, CDR2 FQNNGV. V was clipped by 1 base and J by 6 bases; unmatched bases: 5. CDR3 length: 15 residues.

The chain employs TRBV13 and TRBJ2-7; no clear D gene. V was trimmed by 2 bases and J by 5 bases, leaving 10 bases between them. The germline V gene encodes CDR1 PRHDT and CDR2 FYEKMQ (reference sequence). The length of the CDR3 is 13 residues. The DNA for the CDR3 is TGTGCCAGCAGCTTATTGGGCCGGCACGAGCAGTACTTC. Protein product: CASSLLGRHEQYF.

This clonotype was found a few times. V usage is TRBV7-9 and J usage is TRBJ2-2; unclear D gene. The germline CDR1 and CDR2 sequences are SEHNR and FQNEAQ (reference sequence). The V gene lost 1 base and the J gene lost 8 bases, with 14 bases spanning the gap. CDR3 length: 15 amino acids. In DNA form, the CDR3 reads TGTGCCAGCAGCTTAGGTTCGCAGCGATCGGGGGAGCTGTTTTTT. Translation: CASSLGSQRSGELFF.

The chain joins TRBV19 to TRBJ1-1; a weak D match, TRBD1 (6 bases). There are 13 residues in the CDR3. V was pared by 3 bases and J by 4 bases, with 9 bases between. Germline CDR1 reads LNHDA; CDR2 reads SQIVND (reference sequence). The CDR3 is CASSIGQITEAFF. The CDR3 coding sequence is TGTGCCAGTAGTATCGGACAGATCACTGAAGCTTTCTTT.

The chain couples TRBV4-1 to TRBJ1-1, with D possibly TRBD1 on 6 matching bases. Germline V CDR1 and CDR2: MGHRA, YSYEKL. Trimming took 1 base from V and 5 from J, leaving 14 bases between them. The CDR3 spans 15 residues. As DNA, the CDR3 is TGCGCCAGCAGCCAAGCAGACAGGTTTTTTACTGAAGCTTTCTTT. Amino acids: CASSQADRFFTEAFF.

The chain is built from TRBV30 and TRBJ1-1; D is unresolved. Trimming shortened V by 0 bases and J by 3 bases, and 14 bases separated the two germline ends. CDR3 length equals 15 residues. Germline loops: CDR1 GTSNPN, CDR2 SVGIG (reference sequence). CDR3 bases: TGTGCCTGGAGTGTACGGGTGGGTGGGTACACTGAAGCTTTCTTT. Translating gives CAWSVRVGGYTEAFF.

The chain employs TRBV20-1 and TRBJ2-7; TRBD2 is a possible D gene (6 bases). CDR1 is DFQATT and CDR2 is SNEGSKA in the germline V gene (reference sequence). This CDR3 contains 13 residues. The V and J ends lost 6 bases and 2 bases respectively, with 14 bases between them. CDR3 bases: TGCAGTGCAGGAGGGGTCCTTCCCTACGAGCAGTACTTC. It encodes CSAGGVLPYEQYF.

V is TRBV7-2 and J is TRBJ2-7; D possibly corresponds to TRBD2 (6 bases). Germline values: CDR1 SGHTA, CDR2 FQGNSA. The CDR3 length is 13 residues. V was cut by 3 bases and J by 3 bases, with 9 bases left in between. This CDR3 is CASSFRRDYEQYF. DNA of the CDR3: TGTGCCAGCAGCTTCCGGCGGGACTACGAGCAGTACTTC.

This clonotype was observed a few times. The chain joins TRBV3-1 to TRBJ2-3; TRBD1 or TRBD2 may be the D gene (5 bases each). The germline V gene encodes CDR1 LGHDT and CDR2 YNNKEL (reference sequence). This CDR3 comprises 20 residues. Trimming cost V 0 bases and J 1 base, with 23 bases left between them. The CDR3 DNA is TGTGCCAGCAGCCAAGATCTTCGAGGGGCCGTTCTACCCCGCACAGATACGCAGTATTTT. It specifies CASSQDLRGAVLPRTDTQYF.

CDR3 sequence (DNA): TGTGCCAGCGGATCCGCGGGGGGCTTGGGAAACACCATATATTTT. Encoded protein: CASGSAGGLGNTIYF. The chain joins TRBV9 to TRBJ1-3; the D gene is possibly TRBD1 (6 bases). V lost 7 bases and J 4 bases, leaving 18 bases between the germline ends. Germline lookup yields CDR1 SGDLS and CDR2 YYNGEE. CDR3 size: 15 residues.

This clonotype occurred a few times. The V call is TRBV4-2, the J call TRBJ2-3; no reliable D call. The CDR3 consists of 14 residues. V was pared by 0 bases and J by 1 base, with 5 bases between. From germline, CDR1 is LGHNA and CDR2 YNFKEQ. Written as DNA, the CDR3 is TGTGCCAGCAGCCAAGACATTGGCACAGATACGCAGTATTTT. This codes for CASSQDIGTDTQYF.

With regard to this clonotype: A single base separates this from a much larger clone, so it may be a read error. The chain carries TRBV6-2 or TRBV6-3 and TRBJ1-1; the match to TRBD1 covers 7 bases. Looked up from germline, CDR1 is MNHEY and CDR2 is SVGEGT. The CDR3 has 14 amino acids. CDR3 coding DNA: TGTGCCAGCAGGACAGGGTTAGAGGCCACTCAAGCTTTCTTT. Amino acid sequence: CASRTGLEATQAFF.

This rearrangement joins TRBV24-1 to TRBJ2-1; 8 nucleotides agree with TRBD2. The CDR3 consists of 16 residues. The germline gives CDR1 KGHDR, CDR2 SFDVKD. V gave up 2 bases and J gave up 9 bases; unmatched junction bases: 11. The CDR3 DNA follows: TGTGCCACCAGTGATTCCAGCGGGAGCCGGATGGGTGAGCAGTTCTTC. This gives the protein CATSDSSGSRMGEQFF.